The 18 T cell receptor beta chains below were found in one sample sequenced in a study of somatic mutations in cytotoxic T cells in rheumatoid arthritis. Clones were read by immunoSEQ multiplex PCR, and TCRdb kept only the in-frame ones, dropping some. The sample carries some 14,000 clones, around four fifths recorded once. Specimen: CD8+ T cells sorted from blood. Receptors originate from an adult with rheumatoid arthritis.

The genes are TRBV5-1 and TRBJ2-1; TRBD2 aligns across 7 bases. CDR3 length: 17 amino acids. CDR1 and CDR2 from the germline V gene are SGHRS and YFSETQ. The ends lost 2 bases at V and 0 bases at J; junction bases unmatched: 8. The DNA of the CDR3 is TGCGCCAGCAGCTTCTCTGCGGGGGAGAGCTCCTACAATGAGCAGTTCTTC. Translation gives CASSFSAGESSYNEQFF.

The chain uses TRBV4-2 and TRBJ2-1, with D perhaps TRBD2 (5 bases). The CDR3 sequence is 17 residues long. Trimming cost V 1 base and J 0 bases, with 13 bases left between them. CDR1 and CDR2 from the germline V gene are LGHNA and YNFKEQ. The CDR3 is CASSQVPSSRSYNEQFF. Here the CDR3 DNA reads TGTGCCAGCAGCCAAGTTCCTAGCAGTCGCTCCTACAATGAGCAGTTCTTC.

The rearrangement uses TRBV27 and TRBJ1-1; D gene unclear. Germline V gene lookup returns CDR1 MNHEY and CDR2 SMNVEV (reference sequence). CDR3 length: 13 residues. Trimming pared 10 bases from V and 0 bases from J, leaving 12 bases between. CDR3 sequence reads: CATRVLMNTEAFF. The CDR3 bases are TGTGCCACCCGGGTCCTTATGAACACTGAAGCTTTCTTT.

V usage is TRBV6-5 and J usage is TRBJ2-3; D uncertain. CDR3 length: 14 amino acids. With 1 base removed from V and 1 base from J, the gap between germline ends came to 6 bases. Germline CDR1 and CDR2: MNHEY and SVGAGI. The CDR3 sequence: CASSYLGRTDTQYF. CDR3 coding DNA: TGTGCCAGCAGTTACTTAGGCCGCACAGATACGCAGTATTTT.

The V gene is TRBV2, the J gene TRBJ1-1; D not resolved. Trimming left V 3 bases short and J 1 base short, with 15 bases between. This CDR3 is 16 amino acids long. CDR1 is SNHLY, CDR2 FYNNEI, per germline. CDR3 region: CASSDRAVTWNTEAFF. CDR3 coding DNA: TGTGCCAGCAGTGACCGGGCTGTAACATGGAACACTGAAGCTTTCTTT.

This sequence joins TRBV28 and TRBJ1-4, with D possibly TRBD1 on 5 matching bases. From germline, CDR1 is MDHEN and CDR2 SYDVKM. The CDR3 is 15 residues long. V lost 5 bases, J lost 3 bases, and 13 bases lay in between. In DNA, the CDR3 is TGTGCCAGCAGTAGGTCGACAGCTCCTAATGAAAAACTGTTTTTT. Translation gives CASSRSTAPNEKLFF.

This clone was detected only a few times. V usage is TRBV19 and J usage is TRBJ1-2; 7 bases match TRBD1. This CDR3 contains 14 residues. Germline-derived CDR1 and CDR2 are LNHDA and SQIVND (reference sequence). V was clipped by 7 bases and J by 2 bases; unmatched bases: 7. The CDR3 here is CASMPSGQNYGYTF. DNA for the CDR3: TGTGCCAGTATGCCCTCGGGACAGAACTATGGCTACACCTTC.

The chain is built from TRBV2 and TRBJ2-3, with D perhaps assigned TRBD1 or TRBD2 (5 bases each). V lost 5 bases to trimming and J lost 5 bases, with 17 bases between them. Germline V gene sequence: CDR1 SNHLY, CDR2 FYNNEI. The CDR3 extends over 15 amino acids. For the CDR3, the DNA is TGTGCCAGCAGTCCCGGGGCGATGGGCGAAGATACGCAGTATTTT. Amino acid sequence: CASSPGAMGEDTQYF.

The chain recombines TRBV10-3 with TRBJ1-5; a possible D gene is TRBD1 (6 bases). CDR1 and CDR2 from the germline V gene are ENHRY and SYGVKD. Trimming took 6 bases from V and 4 from J, leaving 10 bases between them. The CDR3 loop spans 13 amino acids. CDR3 sequence reads: CAIRPGDNQPQHF. In DNA form, the CDR3 reads TGTGCCATCAGGCCAGGGGATAATCAGCCCCAGCATTTT.

The CDR3 DNA reads as TGTGCCAGTAGTATAGACCCGGGGAAGGGAGAAGAGACCCAGTACTTC. Its protein product is CASSIDPGKGEETQYF. The gene calls are TRBV19 and TRBJ2-5; D may be TRBD2 (5 bases). The CDR3 has 16 amino acids. Trimming pared 0 bases from V and 3 bases from J, leaving 14 bases between. CDR1 and CDR2 from the germline V gene are LNHDA and SQIVND (reference sequence).

In its sample, this clone ranks as medium-sized. V usage is TRBV7-9 and J usage is TRBJ2-2, with a possible D match to TRBD1 (6 bases). Germline V gene lookup returns CDR1 SEHNR and CDR2 FQNEAQ (reference sequence). Between the trimmed V and J ends, which lost 5 bases and 2 bases, there was a span of 15 bases. The CDR3 totals 16 residues. In DNA, the CDR3 is TGTGCCAGCAGCCTCAGCACAGGGTATAACACCGGGGAGCTGTTTTTT. This gives the protein CASSLSTGYNTGELFF.

The CDR3 is CASSPGGAGLSYEQYV. The CDR3 region has the DNA TGTGCCAGCAGCCCCGGGGGGGCGGGACTTAGCTACGAGCAGTACGTC. The chain carries TRBV11-2 and TRBJ2-7, with 8 bases that match TRBD2. V shed 5 bases and J 3 bases; nucleotides not matched to a gene: 12. CDR3 length: 16 amino acids. Per the germline V gene, CDR1 is SGHAT and CDR2 is FQNNGV.

V is TRBV6-5 and J is TRBJ2-3; 12 positions agree with TRBD1. The V gene's germline CDR1 is MNHEY and CDR2 SVGAGI. The CDR3 contains 15 residues. Trimming cost V 6 bases and J 4 bases; bases outside gene matches: 5. CDR3 sequence: CASRPGQGASDTQYF. The CDR3 DNA reads TGTGCCAGCAGGCCGGGACAGGGGGCTTCAGATACGCAGTATTTT.

V gene TRBV29-1 combines with J gene TRBJ2-1; TRBD1 or TRBD2 may be the D gene (6 bases each). The CDR3 has 14 residues. V was cut by 7 bases and J by 8 bases, with 21 bases left in between. Germline V gene lookup returns CDR1 SQVTM and CDR2 ANQGSEA. The CDR3 nucleotides read TGCAGCGGAACCGGGGGCTCCTCTACCTATGAGCAGTTCTTC. This codes for CSGTGGSSTYEQFF.

This rearrangement joins TRBV2 to TRBJ1-4, with no clear D. V was cut by 10 bases and J by 6 bases, with 15 bases left in between. Looked up from germline, CDR1 is SNHLY and CDR2 is FYNNEI. The length of the CDR3 is 13 residues. The CDR3 sequence: CATVNLKDEKLFF. CDR3 sequence (DNA): TGTGCCACCGTGAACTTGAAAGATGAAAAACTGTTTTTT.

J is TRBJ1-5 and V is TRBV28; no clear D. V lost 2 bases and J lost 4, with 12 bases in between. Germline CDR1 reads MDHEN; CDR2 reads SYDVKM. CDR3 length: 15 amino acids. CDR3 in amino acids: CASSLVQLYNQPQHF. For the CDR3, the DNA is TGTGCCAGCAGTTTAGTCCAGTTATATAATCAGCCCCAGCATTTT.

CDR3 in amino acids: CASSLTDEGEVEQYF. CDR3 coding DNA: TGTGCCAGCAGCTTAACTGACGAGGGGGAAGTCGAGCAGTACTTC. This rearrangement joins TRBV7-6 to TRBJ2-7; weak D call: TRBD1 (6 bases). Germline CDR1 and CDR2: SGHVS and FNYEAQ. Trimming pared 2 bases from V and 6 bases from J, leaving 17 bases between. CDR3 length: 15 residues.

The chain recombines TRBV28 with TRBJ2-4; TRBD1 aligns across 7 bases. The CDR3 is 15 amino acids. Germline lookup yields CDR1 MDHEN and CDR2 SYDVKM. The ends lost 3 bases at V and 3 bases at J; junction bases unmatched: 5. The CDR3 spells CASSFRGLGKNIQYF. The CDR3 DNA reads TGTGCCAGCAGTTTCAGGGGGTTGGGCAAAAACATTCAGTACTTC.